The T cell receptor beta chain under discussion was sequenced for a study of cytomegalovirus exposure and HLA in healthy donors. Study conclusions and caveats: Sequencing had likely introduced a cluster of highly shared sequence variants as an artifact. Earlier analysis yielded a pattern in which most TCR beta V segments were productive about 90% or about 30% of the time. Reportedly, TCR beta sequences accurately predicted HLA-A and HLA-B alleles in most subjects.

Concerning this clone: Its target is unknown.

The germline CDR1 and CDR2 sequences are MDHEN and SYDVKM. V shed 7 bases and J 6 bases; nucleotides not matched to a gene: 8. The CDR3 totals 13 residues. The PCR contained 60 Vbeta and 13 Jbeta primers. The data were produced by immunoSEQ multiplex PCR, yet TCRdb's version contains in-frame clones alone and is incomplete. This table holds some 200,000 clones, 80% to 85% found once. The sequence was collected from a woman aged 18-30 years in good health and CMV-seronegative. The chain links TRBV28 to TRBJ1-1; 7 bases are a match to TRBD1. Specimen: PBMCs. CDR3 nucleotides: TGTGCCAGCACCGTGACAGGGTCACCTGAAGCTTTCTTT. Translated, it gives CASTVTGSPEAFF.